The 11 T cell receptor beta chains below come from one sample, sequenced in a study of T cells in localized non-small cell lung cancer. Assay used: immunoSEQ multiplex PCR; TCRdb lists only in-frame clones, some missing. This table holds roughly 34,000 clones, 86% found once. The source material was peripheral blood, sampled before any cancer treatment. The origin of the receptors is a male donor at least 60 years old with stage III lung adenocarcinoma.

CDR3 residues: CASSSRTGSFGNTIYF. The CDR3 region has the DNA TGTGCCAGCAGCTCCCGTACAGGTTCATTTGGAAACACCATATATTTT. This sequence joins TRBV9 and TRBJ1-3; a weak D match, TRBD1 (5 bases). CDR1 is SGDLS, CDR2 YYNGEE, per germline. The CDR3 extends over 16 amino acids. The germline V and J ends were trimmed by 4 bases and 3 bases, with 17 bases remaining between them.

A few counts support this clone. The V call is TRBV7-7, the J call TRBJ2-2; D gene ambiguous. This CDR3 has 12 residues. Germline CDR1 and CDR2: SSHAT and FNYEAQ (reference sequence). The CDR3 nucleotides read TGTGCTATAGCTACGACGTCCGGGGAGCTGTTTTTT. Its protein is CAIATTSGELFF. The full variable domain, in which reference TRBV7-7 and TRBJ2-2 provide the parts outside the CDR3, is GAGVSQSPRYKVTKRGQDVTLRCDPISSHATLYWYQQALGQGPEFLTYFNYEAQPDKSGLPSDRFSAERPEGSISTLTIQRTEQRDSAMYRCAIATTSGELFFGEGSRLTVL.

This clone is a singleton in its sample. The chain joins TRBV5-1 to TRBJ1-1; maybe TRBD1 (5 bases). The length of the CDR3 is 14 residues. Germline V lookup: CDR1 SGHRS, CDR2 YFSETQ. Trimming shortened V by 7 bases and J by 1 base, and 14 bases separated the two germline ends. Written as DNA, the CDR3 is TGCGCCAGCCGATCGGGGCAGTCGAACACTGAAGCTTTCTTT. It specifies CASRSGQSNTEAFF.

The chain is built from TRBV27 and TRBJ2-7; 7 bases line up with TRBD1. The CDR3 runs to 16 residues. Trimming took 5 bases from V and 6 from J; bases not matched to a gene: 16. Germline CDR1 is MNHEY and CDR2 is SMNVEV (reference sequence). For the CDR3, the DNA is TGTGCCAGCAGTCTCTACACCCAGCCTGACAGGGCCGAGCAGTACTTC. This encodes CASSLYTQPDRAEQYF.

The DNA of the CDR3 is TGTGCCAGCAGCTTTGGTGGGAGCAATCAGCCCCAGCATTTT. As protein: CASSFGGSNQPQHF. The rearrangement joins TRBV5-6 to TRBJ1-5, with D hard to call. V was trimmed by 2 bases and J by 1 base, leaving 7 bases between them. The germline V gene has CDR1 SGHDT and CDR2 YYEEEE. The CDR3 is 14 residues long.

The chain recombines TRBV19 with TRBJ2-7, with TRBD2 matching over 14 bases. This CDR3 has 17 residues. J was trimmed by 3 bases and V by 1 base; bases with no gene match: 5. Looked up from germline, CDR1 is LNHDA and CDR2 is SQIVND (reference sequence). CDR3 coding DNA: TGTGCCAGTAGTATAGGGGGGACTAGCGGGAGTCTCTACGAGCAGTACTTC. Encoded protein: CASSIGGTSGSLYEQYF.

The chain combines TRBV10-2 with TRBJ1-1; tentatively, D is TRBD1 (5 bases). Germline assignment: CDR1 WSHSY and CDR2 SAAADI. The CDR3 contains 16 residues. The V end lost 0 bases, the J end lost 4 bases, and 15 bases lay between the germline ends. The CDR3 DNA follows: TGCGCCAGCAGTGAGTCAAGCGACTTTAGGGGCACTGAAGCTTTCTTT. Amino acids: CASSESSDFRGTEAFF.

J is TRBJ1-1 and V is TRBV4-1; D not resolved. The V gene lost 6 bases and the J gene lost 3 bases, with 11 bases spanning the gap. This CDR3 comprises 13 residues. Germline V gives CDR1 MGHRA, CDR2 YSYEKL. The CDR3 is CASSRTRYTEAFF. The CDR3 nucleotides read TGCGCCAGCAGTCGGACGCGGTACACTGAAGCTTTCTTT.

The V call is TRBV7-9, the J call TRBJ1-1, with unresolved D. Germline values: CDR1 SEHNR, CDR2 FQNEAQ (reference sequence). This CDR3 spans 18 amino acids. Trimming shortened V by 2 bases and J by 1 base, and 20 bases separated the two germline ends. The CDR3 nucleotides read TGTGCCAGCAGCTTACTGTTATGGAGTAATAGATCGAACACTGAAGCTTTCTTT. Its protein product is CASSLLLWSNRSNTEAFF.

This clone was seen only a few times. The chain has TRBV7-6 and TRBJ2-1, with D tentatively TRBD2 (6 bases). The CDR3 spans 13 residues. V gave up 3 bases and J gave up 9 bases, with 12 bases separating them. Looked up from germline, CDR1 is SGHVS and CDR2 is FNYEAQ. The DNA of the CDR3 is TGTGCCAGCAGCTTCGGAGGGCTTACTGAGCAGTTCTTC. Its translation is CASSFGGLTEQFF. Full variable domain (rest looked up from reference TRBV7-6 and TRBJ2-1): GAGVSQSPRYKVTKRGQDVALRCDPISGHVSLYWYRQALGQGPEFLTYFNYEAQQDKSGLPNDRFSAERPEGSISTLTIQRTEQRDSAMYRCASSFGGLTEQFFGPGTRLTVL.

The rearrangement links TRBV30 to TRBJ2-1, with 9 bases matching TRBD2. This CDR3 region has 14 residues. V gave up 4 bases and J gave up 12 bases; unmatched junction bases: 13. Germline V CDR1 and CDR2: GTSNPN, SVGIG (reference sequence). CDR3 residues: CAWISGSGSGGQFF. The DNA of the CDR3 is TGTGCCTGGATTAGCGGGAGCGGGAGTGGGGGGCAGTTCTTC.